This T cell receptor beta chain was observed in a study of identical twins. V dropped 6 bases and J dropped 7 bases, with 15 bases sitting between them. The CDR3 covers 13 residues. TCRdb analysed the 5' RACE reads with MiXCR anew, one entry per CDR3 protein. The table lists a few hundred thousand distinct CDR3 sequences, about 13% of them singletons. This sample also belongs to another study, concerning yellow fever vaccine responses in identical twins.

The gene calls are TRBV12-3 or TRBV12-4 and TRBJ2-5, with D perhaps TRBD2 (5 bases). Sequenced: memory (CD45RO+) T cells sorted from blood. The TCR was taken from a woman aged 18-35 years in good health. The CDR3 is CASSPLGGGTQYF. The CDR3 DNA is TGTGCCAGCAGCCCCCTAGGAGGAGGGACCCAGTACTTC.